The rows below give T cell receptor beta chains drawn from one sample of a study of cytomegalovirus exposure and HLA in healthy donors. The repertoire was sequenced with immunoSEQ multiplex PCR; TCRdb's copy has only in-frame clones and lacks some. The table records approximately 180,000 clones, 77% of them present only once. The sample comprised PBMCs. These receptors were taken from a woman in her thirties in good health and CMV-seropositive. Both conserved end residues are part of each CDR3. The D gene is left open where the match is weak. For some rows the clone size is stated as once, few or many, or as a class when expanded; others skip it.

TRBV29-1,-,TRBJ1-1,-,TGCAGCTGCCACAGGGCCGACACTGAAGCTTTCTTT,CSCHRADTEAFF
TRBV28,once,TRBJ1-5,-,TGTGCCAGCAGTTTATATCAGGAGGGGCCCCAGCATTTT,CASSLYQEGPQHF
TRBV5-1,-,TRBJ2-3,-,TGCGCCAGCACCCCGGCTAGCGGCACAGATACGCAGTATTTT,CASTPASGTDTQYF
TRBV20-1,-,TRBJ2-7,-,TGCAGTGCTACTCGGGGCTACGAGCAGTACTTC,CSATRGYEQYF
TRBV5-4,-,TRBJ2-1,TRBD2,TGTGCCAGCAGGGAGCGGCTAGCGGGGAGGGTTCCTTTCTTC,CASRERLAGRVPFF
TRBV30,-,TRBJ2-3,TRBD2,TGTGCCTGGAGTGTAGGTGGGACTAGCAGTGATACGCAGTATTTT,CAWSVGGTSSDTQYF
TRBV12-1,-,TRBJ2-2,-,TGTGCCAGCAGCGTCACGGGGGCCGGGGAGCTGTTTTTT,CASSVTGAGELFF
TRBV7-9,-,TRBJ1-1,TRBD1,TGTGCCAGCAGGACAGGGATGAACACTGAAGCTTTCTTT,CASRTGMNTEAFF
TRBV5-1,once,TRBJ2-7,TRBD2,TGCGCCAGCAGCTCCGGGGGGGCAGGGAGGGAGCAGTACTTC,CASSSGGAGREQYF
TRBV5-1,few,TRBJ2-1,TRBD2,TGCGCCAGCAGCCCGAAGCTAGCGGGAGGGCAGAATGAGCAGTTCTTC,CASSPKLAGGQNEQFF